This TCR beta chain was obtained from a study of blood T cell repertoires in COVID-19. The data were produced by immunoSEQ multiplex PCR, yet TCRdb's version contains in-frame clones alone and is incomplete. The sample consists of tens of thousands of clones, more than 75% of them appearing once. V was shortened by 6 bases and J by 4 bases, with 12 bases between the two germline ends. This CDR3 spans 13 amino acids. The germline V gene encodes CDR1 LNHDA and CDR2 SQIVND (reference sequence). Sequencing was performed on peripheral blood. The receptor was derived from a woman older than 75 with active or convalescent COVID-19. This chain connects TRBV19 to TRBJ2-5, with a possible D match to TRBD2 (6 bases). In nucleotides, the CDR3 is TGTGCCAGTAGCCCTAGCGTCTTAGAGACCCAGTACTTC. Translating gives CASSPSVLETQYF.